A single sample gave rise to the 29 T cell receptor beta chains below, sequenced in a study of Graves' ophthalmopathy and Graves' hyperthyroidism. TCR beta CDR3 regions were amplified from RNA transcripts. RT-PCR with HTBI primers came first, then second-round multiplex PCR. TCRdb recomputed calls from the multiplex PCR reads with MiXCR, one row per CDR3 protein. The repertoire holds 620,000 or so distinct CDR3 sequences, with about 24% as singletons. Material for sequencing was peripheral blood. These receptors all come from a woman younger than 30 with stable Graves' hyperthyroidism. Some clones in this sample may be carry-over from other donors' samples.

Turning to this clonotype: With a much larger clone just one base away, this may be a read error. The chain combines TRBV6-1 with TRBJ1-5; TRBD1 might be the D (5 bases). CDR3 length equals 14 residues. Germline V gene lookup returns CDR1 MNHNS and CDR2 SASEGT. CDR3: CASSERGGDQPHHF. The CDR3 DNA follows: TGTGCCAGCAGTGAACGGGGAGGGGATCAGCCCCATCATTTT.

The J gene is TRBJ1-2, the V gene TRBV6-1, with a tentative D call TRBD1 (5 bases). Trimming cost V 7 bases and J 0 bases, with 12 bases left between them. The germline V gene encodes CDR1 MNHNS and CDR2 SASEGT. The CDR3 extends over 14 amino acids. Written as DNA, the CDR3 is TGTGCCAGCACCCTAGGGGCCTCTAACTATGGCTACACCTTC. It translates to CASTLGASNYGYTF.

The gene calls are TRBV24-1 and TRBJ2-3; TRBD2 matches 8 bases. There are 13 residues in the CDR3. CDR1 is KGHDR and CDR2 is SFDVKD in the germline V gene. J was trimmed by 7 bases and V by 9 bases; bases with no gene match: 8. The CDR3 DNA sequence: TGTGCCACCGTTGGCACTAGCGGTAATACGCAGTATTTT. Encoded protein: CATVGTSGNTQYF.

This clonotype was picked up a small number of times. This chain uses TRBV2 with TRBJ2-7, with 8 bases identical to TRBD1. Germline CDR1 reads SNHLY; CDR2 reads FYNNEI. The J segment lost 6 bases and the V segment lost 1 base, leaving 8 bases of the junction unmatched. The CDR3 spans 15 residues. CDR3 nucleotide sequence: TGTGCCAGCAGTGAAGACAGGGGGGCGGTGGGCGAGCAGTACTTC. Protein sequence: CASSEDRGAVGEQYF.

This clonotype has ten or more counts. The V gene is TRBV6-1, the J gene TRBJ1-1; D is undetermined. CDR3 length equals 13 residues. Germline V gives CDR1 MNHNS, CDR2 SASEGT. The V and J ends lost 5 bases and 3 bases respectively, with 10 bases between them. Here the CDR3 DNA reads TGTGCCAGCAGTACCCAAACAGACACTGAAGCTTTCTTT. The encoded protein is CASSTQTDTEAFF.

This clonotype was recorded many times. This sequence joins TRBV20-1 and TRBJ1-1; D gene uncertain. The V end was cut by 0 bases, the J end by 4 bases, with 9 bases between. This CDR3 has 13 residues. Germline CDR1 is DFQATT and CDR2 is SNEGSKA (reference sequence). CDR3 region: CSARDDRGTEAFF. The CDR3, as DNA: TGCAGTGCTAGAGATGACCGGGGCACTGAAGCTTTCTTT.

This clonotype was seen ten or more times. This chain joins TRBV7-2 and TRBJ2-7; maybe TRBD1 (7 bases). In germline, CDR1 is SGHTA, CDR2 FQGNSA. V lost 4 bases and J lost 2, with 15 bases in between. The CDR3 is 15 residues long. The CDR3 protein is CASSSSPGGTYEQYF. The CDR3 region has the DNA TGTGCCAGCAGCTCCTCGCCAGGGGGGACCTACGAGCAGTACTTC. Filled out from reference TRBV7-2 and TRBJ2-7, the complete variable domain reads GAGVSQSPSNKVTEKGKDVELRCDPISGHTALYWYRQSLGQGLEFLIYFQGNSAPDKSGLPSDRFSAERTGGSVSTLTIQRTQQEDSAVYLCASSSSPGGTYEQYFGPGTRLTVT.

This clonotype was seen many times. The chain has TRBV5-5 and TRBJ2-7; D is uncertain. CDR3 length: 14 amino acids. The V end was cut by 4 bases, the J end by 2 bases, with 13 bases between. Looked up from germline, CDR1 is SGHKS and CDR2 is YYEKEE (reference sequence). CDR3 sequence (DNA): TGTGCCAGCAGCCCCCTGACCCCGCCCTACGAGCAGTACTTC. The encoded protein is CASSPLTPPYEQYF.

The chain employs TRBV30 and TRBJ1-5; TRBD1 agrees at 7 bases. This CDR3 comprises 15 residues. Germline loops: CDR1 GTSNPN, CDR2 SVGIG (reference sequence). V trimming: 8 bases; J trimming: 9 bases; junction bases outside the gene matches: 19. The CDR3 DNA is TGTGCCCGATCTAACCCCGACAGGGCGCAGGGGCCCCAGCATTTT. This translates into CARSNPDRAQGPQHF.

This clonotype was observed many times. The genes are TRBV27 and TRBJ2-5, with 11 nucleotides matching TRBD2. Germline-derived CDR1 and CDR2 are MNHEY and SMNVEV (reference sequence). Trimming removed 2 bases from V and 5 bases from J; junction bases left unmatched: 7. This CDR3 has 16 residues. CDR3 DNA sequence: TGTGCCAGCAGTTTAGGTAGCGGGGGGGCCCGGGAGACCCAGTACTTC. Protein sequence: CASSLGSGGARETQYF.

The V gene is TRBV6-2 or TRBV6-3, the J gene TRBJ1-1; D remains ambiguous. In germline, CDR1 is MNHEY, CDR2 SVGEGT. Trimming took off 5 bases at V and 7 bases at J, with 14 bases between the two ends. The CDR3 is made up of 13 amino acids. The DNA for the CDR3 is TGTGCCAGCAGTCGCAGACCGGGAGTTGAAGCTTTCTTT. It is translated as CASSRRPGVEAFF.

The V call is TRBV3-1, the J call TRBJ2-7; TRBD1 matches 10 bases. The CDR3 has 13 residues. Trimming took 2 bases from V and 6 from J; bases not matched to a gene: 1. Germline CDR1 and CDR2: LGHDT and YNNKEL (reference sequence). The CDR3 spells CASSQRTGGEQYF. The CDR3 region has the DNA TGTGCCAGCAGCCAACGGACAGGGGGCGAGCAGTACTTC.

This clonotype was counted ten times or more. This sequence joins TRBV29-1 and TRBJ2-5; D unclear. V lost 2 bases, J lost 5 bases, and 15 bases lay in between. The germline gives CDR1 SQVTM, CDR2 ANQGSEA. The CDR3 contains 14 residues. The CDR3, as DNA: TGCAGCGTTGAAATCGTAAGATCCAAGGAGACCCAGTACTTC. The encoded protein is CSVEIVRSKETQYF. Based on the CDR3 plus reference TRBV29-1 and TRBJ2-5, the full variable domain is SAVISQKPSRDICQRGTSLTIQCQVDSQVTMMFWYRQQPGQSLTLIATANQGSEATYESGFVIDKFPISRPNLTFSTLTVSNMSPEDSSIYLCSVEIVRSKETQYFGPGTRLLVL.

This clonotype was counted a few times. This sequence joins TRBV6-2 or TRBV6-3 and TRBJ2-7; D gene uncertain. There are 11 residues in the CDR3. CDR1 and CDR2 from the germline V gene are MNHEY and SVGEGT. V lost 5 bases to trimming and J lost 9 bases, with 11 bases between them. The CDR3 here is CASSPGRRQYF. The CDR3 nucleotides read TGTGCCAGCAGTCCCGGGCGGCGGCAGTACTTC.

The sample holds many counts of this clonotype. J is TRBJ2-5 and V is TRBV9; 8 positions match TRBD2. CDR1 and CDR2 from the germline V gene are SGDLS and YYNGEE. V lost 3 bases to trimming and J lost 3 bases; unmatched junction nucleotides: 4. There are 14 residues in the CDR3. The CDR3 sequence: CASSGSGGKETQYF. DNA for the CDR3: TGTGCCAGCAGCGGGAGCGGGGGCAAAGAGACCCAGTACTTC.

This clonotype appeared many times. DNA for the CDR3: TGTGCCAGCAGCTTGTCCCCGGGACTAGGAACCTACGAGCAGTACTTC. This translates into CASSLSPGLGTYEQYF. The rearrangement joins TRBV5-5 to TRBJ2-7, with TRBD2 matching over 8 bases. CDR1 is SGHKS and CDR2 is YYEKEE in the germline V gene (reference sequence). This CDR3 has 16 residues. V was clipped by 1 base and J by 2 bases; unmatched bases: 8.

This clonotype was detected only a few times. The chain uses TRBV30 and TRBJ2-5; D unclear. From germline, CDR1 is GTSNPN and CDR2 SVGIG (reference sequence). The germline V and J ends were trimmed by 0 bases and 3 bases, with 11 bases remaining between them. The CDR3 length is 14 residues. CDR3 sequence: CAWSVPQAKETQYF. The CDR3 DNA reads as TGTGCCTGGAGTGTACCCCAGGCGAAAGAGACCCAGTACTTC.

This clonotype has a handful of counts. This could be a read error, since a much larger clone is one nucleotide away. The chain combines TRBV11-2 with TRBJ1-1, with a weak D call TRBD1 (5 bases). Germline CDR1 is SGHAT and CDR2 is FQNNGV. This CDR3 spans 11 amino acids. CDR3 bases: TGTGCCAGCGAACTAGGGGCGCGAGCTTGCTTT. Its translation is CASELGARACF.

This chain joins TRBV7-6 and TRBJ2-5, with TRBD2 matching 10 bases. Germline values: CDR1 SGHVS, CDR2 FNYEAQ. The V gene end was trimmed by 4 bases and the J gene end by 6 bases; junction bases not matched to a gene: 8. The CDR3 has 15 residues. The CDR3 loop is CASSSSGLALQTQYF. In nucleotides, the CDR3 is TGTGCCAGCAGCTCCTCGGGACTAGCGTTACAGACCCAGTACTTC.

This clonotype appeared many times. The chain joins TRBV19 to TRBJ1-2; D unclear. CDR1 is LNHDA and CDR2 is SQIVND in the germline V gene (reference sequence). The CDR3 has 16 amino acids. V shed 1 base and J shed 4 bases, with 16 bases lying between them. DNA of the CDR3: TGTGCCAGTAGTATAGGCCTTCGGACGGTGTTCTATGGCTACACCTTC. It codes for CASSIGLRTVFYGYTF. Variable domain in full (rest from reference TRBV19 and TRBJ1-2): DGGITQSPKYLFRKEGQNVTLSCEQNLNHDAMYWYRQDPGQGLRLIYYSQIVNDFQKGDIAEGYSVSREKKESFPLTVTSAQKNPTAFYLCASSIGLRTVFYGYTFGSGTRLTVV.

This clonotype showed up just a few times. V is TRBV5-1 and J is TRBJ1-1; the D gene is possibly TRBD1 (5 bases). Germline CDR1 reads SGHRS; CDR2 reads YFSETQ. There are 13 residues in the CDR3. V lost 2 bases and J lost 4, with 9 bases in between. The DNA for the CDR3 is TGCGCCAGCAGCTTTCTGGGGGTCACTGAAGCTTTCTTT. Protein sequence: CASSFLGVTEAFF.

Many counts were recorded for this clonotype. The chain recombines TRBV28 with TRBJ2-5; D tentatively fits TRBD1 or TRBD2 (5 bases each). Deletions cut 5 bases from V and 5 bases from J, with 15 bases between. Germline loops: CDR1 MDHEN, CDR2 SYDVKM. This CDR3 contains 14 residues. In DNA form, the CDR3 reads TGTGCCAGCAGTCCACACCGACAGCGGGAGACCCAGTACTTC. Its translation is CASSPHRQRETQYF.

This clonotype has at least ten counts. This chain links TRBV25-1 with TRBJ2-7, with unresolved D. From germline, CDR1 is MGHDK and CDR2 SYGVNS. V lost 1 base to trimming and J lost 6 bases, with 7 bases between them. The CDR3 runs to 12 residues. The CDR3 region is CASSELWGEQYF. The DNA for the CDR3 is TGTGCCAGCAGTGAATTATGGGGCGAGCAGTACTTC.

This clonotype was counted at least ten times. The chain joins TRBV11-1 to TRBJ1-2; 9 nucleotides align to TRBD1. Looked up from germline, CDR1 is SGHAT and CDR2 is FQDESV (reference sequence). The CDR3 contains 13 residues. V lost 5 bases, J lost 8 bases, and 6 bases stayed unmatched. The DNA of the CDR3 is TGTGCCAGCAGCCGGGACAGGGATGAGGGCTACACCTTC. This encodes CASSRDRDEGYTF.

Ten or more counts support this clonotype. The gene calls are TRBV6-1 and TRBJ1-2; D remains unclear. The V and J ends lost 6 bases and 1 base respectively, with 21 bases between them. This CDR3 has 17 residues. Germline V gene sequence: CDR1 MNHNS, CDR2 SASEGT. CDR3 protein: CASSLSPRFPFNYGYTF. The CDR3 coding sequence is TGTGCCAGCAGCCTCTCCCCGCGGTTCCCATTTAACTATGGCTACACCTTC.

This clonotype was detected ten times or more. The chain couples TRBV25-1 to TRBJ1-1, with D possibly matching TRBD1 (5 bases). From germline, CDR1 is MGHDK and CDR2 SYGVNS. Trimming removed 6 bases at V and 4 bases at J, with 18 bases between. This CDR3 contains 15 residues. CDR3 protein: CASRPAGGWTTEAFF. The CDR3 DNA follows: TGTGCCAGCAGACCCGCGGGGGGTTGGACCACTGAAGCTTTCTTT.

This clonotype was observed at least ten times. The rearrangement links TRBV28 to TRBJ2-7; TRBD2 matches 7 bases. There are 15 residues in the CDR3. Germline CDR1 MDHEN, CDR2 SYDVKM. The J segment lost 1 base and the V segment lost 7 bases, leaving 10 bases of the junction unmatched. Here the CDR3 reads CASTSRASGSYEQYF. For the CDR3, the DNA is TGTGCCAGCACCTCGCGCGCTAGCGGTTCCTACGAGCAGTACTTC.

This sequence joins TRBV2 and TRBJ2-2; perhaps TRBD2 as D (7 bases). The CDR3 has 15 amino acids. Per the germline V gene, CDR1 is SNHLY and CDR2 is FYNNEI. V lost 2 bases and J 7 bases, leaving 14 bases between the germline ends. This CDR3 reads CASSEMGGPRGELFF. CDR3 bases: TGTGCCAGCAGTGAAATGGGGGGGCCTCGCGGGGAGCTGTTTTTT.

This clonotype was found a few times. The chain is built from TRBV30 and TRBJ1-1; D gene uncertain. Per germline, CDR1 GTSNPN and CDR2 SVGIG (reference sequence). The CDR3 contains 15 residues. V was cut by 3 bases and J by 1 base, with 15 bases left in between. DNA of the CDR3: TGTGCCTGGAGCGCCTCTAGGGTGGGGAACACTGAAGCTTTCTTT. Its translation is CAWSASRVGNTEAFF. Full variable domain (missing parts from reference TRBV30 and TRBJ1-1): SQTIHQWPATLVQPVGSPLSLECTVEGTSNPNLYWYRQAAGRGLQLLFYSVGIGQISSEVPQNLSASRPQDRQFILSSKKLLLSDSGFYLCAWSASRVGNTEAFFGQGTRLTVV.